Listed here are 24 T cell receptor beta chains from one sample, sequenced in a study of shared clonotypes between healthy human individuals. TCRdb keeps only in-frame clones here, not all; method: immunoSEQ multiplex PCR. The sample records a few hundred thousand clones, just over 75% being singletons. Sequencing was carried out using PBMCs. These receptor sequences come from a woman between 40 and 55 years old in good health. Some clones in this sample may be carry-over from other donors' samples.

This clone was seen only a few times. This chain links TRBV11-1 with TRBJ1-1; 7 nucleotides match TRBD1. The CDR3 has 11 residues. Germline V CDR1 and CDR2: SGHAT, FQDESV (reference sequence). Losses at the gene ends were 4 bases for V and 10 bases for J; bases not matched to a gene: 3. The CDR3 sequence: CASSSWTGAFF. The CDR3 DNA reads as TGTGCCAGCAGCTCCTGGACAGGAGCTTTCTTT.

This clone was picked up one time. The V and J genes are TRBV5-1 and TRBJ2-3; 11 nucleotides align to TRBD1. Germline CDR1 SGHRS, CDR2 YFSETQ. This CDR3 region has 15 residues. V shed 0 bases and J 7 bases; nucleotides not matched to a gene: 4. CDR3 loop: CASSLDGTGGNTQYF. CDR3 DNA: TGCGCCAGCAGCTTGGATGGGACAGGGGGAAATACGCAGTATTTT.

The CDR3 spells CASSLDWGSSYNEQFF. The CDR3 DNA reads as TGTGCCAGCAGCTTAGATTGGGGGAGCTCCTACAATGAGCAGTTCTTC. The chain carries TRBV7-9 and TRBJ2-1; D tentatively reads TRBD1 or TRBD2 (5 bases each). The CDR3 extends over 16 amino acids. Germline CDR1 is SEHNR and CDR2 is FQNEAQ (reference sequence). Trimming shortened V by 1 base and J by 0 bases, and 10 bases separated the two germline ends.

The chain employs TRBV11-3 and TRBJ1-1, with a possible D match to TRBD1 (5 bases). This CDR3 is 15 amino acids long. V lost 1 base to trimming and J lost 6 bases, with 15 bases between them. The germline CDR1 and CDR2 sequences are SGHNT and YENEEA. CDR3 loop: CASSLGGTGDAEAFF. Here the CDR3 DNA reads TGTGCCAGCAGCTTAGGGGGTACAGGAGACGCTGAAGCTTTCTTT.

About this clone: The junction differs from germline at one of its ends, possibly a read error. The chain recombines TRBV15 with TRBJ2-1, with TRBD1 matching 10 bases. Germline CDR1 reads LNHNV; CDR2 reads YYDKDF (reference sequence). The CDR3 runs 17 residues. The CDR3 is CATSRDGGTGEFNQQFF. The DNA for the CDR3 is TGTGCCACCAGCAGAGATGGGGGGACAGGGGAATTCAATCAGCAGTTCTTC.

This clone was observed a few times. The chain recombines TRBV19 with TRBJ2-2; the match to TRBD1 covers 7 bases. Trimming removed 4 bases from V and 6 bases from J; junction bases left unmatched: 11. The CDR3 runs 16 residues. Germline V gene sequence: CDR1 LNHDA, CDR2 SQIVND (reference sequence). CDR3 loop: CASSSGQAEFAGELFF. Here the CDR3 DNA reads TGTGCCAGTAGTAGTGGACAGGCCGAATTTGCCGGGGAGCTGTTTTTT.

The rearrangement links TRBV6-1 to TRBJ2-7; TRBD1 might be the D (6 bases). Trimming left V 5 bases short and J 5 bases short, with 13 bases between. This CDR3 is built from 13 residues. Germline V gene sequence: CDR1 MNHNS, CDR2 SASEGT. CDR3 amino acids: CASSRRDTDEQYF. CDR3 sequence (DNA): TGTGCCAGCAGTAGAAGGGACACAGACGAGCAGTACTTC.

The chain combines TRBV27 with TRBJ2-3, with D perhaps matching TRBD2 (5 bases). There are 14 residues in the CDR3. The V end was cut by 6 bases, the J end by 9 bases, with 19 bases between. In germline, CDR1 is MNHEY, CDR2 SMNVEV (reference sequence). The CDR3 coding sequence is TGTGCCAGCAGCACCCGGGATACATCTCTCACGCAGTATTTT. Translation gives CASSTRDTSLTQYF.

Of note for this clone: With only one base between it and a far larger clone, this is likely a read error. V is TRBV5-1 and J is TRBJ1-1; D unclear. CDR1 is SGHRS, CDR2 YFSETQ, per germline. V was shortened by 3 bases and J by 0 bases, with 6 bases between the two germline ends. This CDR3 is 13 amino acids long. As DNA, the CDR3 is TGCGCCAGCAGCTCACAGATGAACACTGAAGCTTTCTTT. Amino acids: CASSSQMNTEAFF.

The J gene is TRBJ2-3, the V gene TRBV18; 8 bases are shared with TRBD1. CDR1 is KGHSH and CDR2 is LQKENI in the germline V gene. CDR3 size: 15 residues. V shed 3 bases and J 0 bases; nucleotides not matched to a gene: 2. CDR3 nucleotide sequence: TGTGCCAGCTCACCGGACAGGGTGAGCACAGATACGCAGTATTTT. Protein: CASSPDRVSTDTQYF.

Worth noting for this clone: This probably arose from a read error, given a far larger clone one base away. The gene calls are TRBV5-4 and TRBJ2-4, with a possible D match to TRBD1 (5 bases). The V end was cut by 2 bases, the J end by 0 bases, with 12 bases between. Germline V gene data show CDR1 as SGHNT and CDR2 as YYREEE (reference sequence). The CDR3 length is 16 residues. CDR3 nucleotide sequence: TGTGCCAGCAGCTTAGGGGCAGGGCTAGCCAAAAACATTCAGTACTTC. Its protein product is CASSLGAGLAKNIQYF.

The CDR3 DNA sequence: TGTGCCAGCGGACTAGTCAGACTGCGTTTCTCTGGAAACACCATATATTTT. Protein sequence: CASGLVRLRFSGNTIYF. This chain joins TRBV9 and TRBJ1-3; the D is unclear. Between the trimmed V and J ends, which lost 7 bases and 0 bases, there was a span of 20 bases. The CDR3 loop spans 17 amino acids. Per the germline V gene, CDR1 is SGDLS and CDR2 is YYNGEE.

This sequence joins TRBV5-4 and TRBJ2-7; D gene ambiguous. Germline CDR1 and CDR2: SGHNT and YYREEE (reference sequence). This CDR3 is built from 15 residues. V was trimmed by 0 bases and J by 4 bases, leaving 14 bases between them. The CDR3 loop reads CASSLGASHRYEQYF. The CDR3 DNA sequence: TGTGCCAGCAGCTTGGGGGCCTCCCATCGTTACGAGCAGTACTTC.

The CDR3 reads CASSYGRGAYEQYF. As DNA, the CDR3 is TGTGCCAGCAGTTACGGCAGGGGGGCCTACGAGCAGTACTTC. The V and J genes are TRBV6-5 and TRBJ2-7; D is perhaps TRBD1 (7 bases). Per germline, CDR1 MNHEY and CDR2 SVGAGI. The ends were cut back, 2 bases at V and 2 bases at J, with 10 bases in the middle. The CDR3 totals 14 residues.

The V and J genes are TRBV9 and TRBJ2-1; 13 nucleotides agree with TRBD2. Per germline, CDR1 SGDLS and CDR2 YYNGEE. The CDR3 length is 16 residues. Unmatched junction bases numbered 7, after V lost 4 bases and J lost 6 bases. CDR3 amino acids: CASSKGGTSGINEQFF. The CDR3 region has the DNA TGTGCCAGCAGCAAGGGGGGGACTAGCGGGATCAATGAGCAGTTCTTC.

This rearrangement joins TRBV28 to TRBJ2-2; D is undetermined. The CDR3 is 13 residues long. The germline CDR1 and CDR2 sequences are MDHEN and SYDVKM. V was shortened by 4 bases and J by 1 base, with 4 bases between the two germline ends. The CDR3 DNA sequence: TGTGCCAGCAGTTCCCAGAACACCGGGGAGCTGTTTTTT. Translated: CASSSQNTGELFF.

As to this clone: Different DNA sequences within this sample yield the same CDR3. The chain carries TRBV30 and TRBJ2-7, with D hard to call. Per germline, CDR1 GTSNPN and CDR2 SVGIG (reference sequence). Trimming shortened V by 0 bases and J by 4 bases, and 7 bases separated the two germline ends. The CDR3 covers 12 residues. CDR3 loop: CAWSVSTYEQYF. The CDR3 bases are TGTGCCTGGAGTGTAAGTACTTACGAGCAGTACTTC.

The CDR3 is CASSLTEKETQYF. CDR3 sequence (DNA): TGTGCCAGCAGTTTAACTGAGAAAGAGACCCAGTACTTC. The gene calls are TRBV28 and TRBJ2-5; D gene uncertain. CDR1 and CDR2 (germline): MDHEN, SYDVKM. V gave up 2 bases and J gave up 3 bases, with 7 bases separating them. The CDR3 consists of 13 residues.

The chain recombines TRBV19 with TRBJ2-1; TRBD2 matches at 8 bases. The CDR3 length is 17 residues. The junction had 13 bases not matched to a gene; V was cut back by 9 bases and J by 0 bases. CDR1 and CDR2 from the germline V gene are LNHDA and SQIVND (reference sequence). The CDR3 region has the DNA TGTGCCAGCGCCCCGACTAGCGCGGGAAGCTCCTACAATGAGCAGTTCTTC. Translating gives CASAPTSAGSSYNEQFF. The whole variable domain, remainder taken from reference TRBV19 and TRBJ2-1, is DGGITQSPKYLFRKEGQNVTLSCEQNLNHDAMYWYRQDPGQGLRLIYYSQIVNDFQKGDIAEGYSVSREKKESFPLTVTSAQKNPTAFYLCASAPTSAGSSYNEQFFGPGTRLTVL.

The V gene is TRBV7-9, the J gene TRBJ1-2; the D is unclear. This CDR3 comprises 14 residues. Between the trimmed V and J ends, which lost 7 bases and 0 bases, there was a span of 12 bases. Germline values: CDR1 SEHNR, CDR2 FQNEAQ (reference sequence). Here the CDR3 DNA reads TGTGCCAGCACCACGGGAACGTCTAACTATGGCTACACCTTC. Protein product: CASTTGTSNYGYTF. The full variable domain, in which reference TRBV7-9 and TRBJ1-2 provide the parts outside the CDR3, is DTGVSQNPRHKITKRGQNVTFRCDPISEHNRLYWYRQTLGQGPEFLTYFQNEAQLEKSRLLSDRFSAERPKGSFSTLEIQRTEQGDSAMYLCASTTGTSNYGYTFGSGTRLTVV.

The gene calls are TRBV5-1 and TRBJ2-2; D not certain. CDR3 length: 15 residues. Germline CDR1 SGHRS, CDR2 YFSETQ. V was clipped by 1 base and J by 1 base, with 8 bases between them. The CDR3 protein is CASSLFGENTGELFF. CDR3 nucleotides: TGCGCCAGCAGCTTGTTTGGCGAGAACACCGGGGAGCTGTTTTTT.

The chain uses TRBV7-9 and TRBJ1-5, with 7 bases fitting TRBD1. There are 14 residues in the CDR3. Germline CDR1 SEHNR, CDR2 FQNEAQ (reference sequence). V lost 5 bases and J lost 9; bases outside the gene matches: 10. The CDR3 reads CASSQGGLGRPQHF. As DNA, the CDR3 is TGTGCCAGCAGCCAAGGGGGCCTTGGGCGGCCCCAGCATTTT.

The chain couples TRBV5-1 to TRBJ2-7; TRBD2 agrees at 7 bases. The CDR3 contains 15 residues. J lost 2 bases, V lost 5 bases, and 10 bases had no gene match. Germline V gene sequence: CDR1 SGHRS, CDR2 YFSETQ. CDR3 in DNA: TGCGCCAGCAGTGGCCGAGGGAGGGCCCCCTACGAGCAGTACTTC. It encodes CASSGRGRAPYEQYF.

The chain combines TRBV5-1 with TRBJ1-4; D unclear. The CDR3 loop spans 14 amino acids. CDR1 is SGHRS, CDR2 YFSETQ, per germline. V dropped 2 bases and J dropped 3 bases, with 8 bases sitting between them. The CDR3 nucleotides are TGCGCCAGCAGCTTCCCGGGGTCTAATGAAAAACTGTTTTTT. It codes for CASSFPGSNEKLFF.